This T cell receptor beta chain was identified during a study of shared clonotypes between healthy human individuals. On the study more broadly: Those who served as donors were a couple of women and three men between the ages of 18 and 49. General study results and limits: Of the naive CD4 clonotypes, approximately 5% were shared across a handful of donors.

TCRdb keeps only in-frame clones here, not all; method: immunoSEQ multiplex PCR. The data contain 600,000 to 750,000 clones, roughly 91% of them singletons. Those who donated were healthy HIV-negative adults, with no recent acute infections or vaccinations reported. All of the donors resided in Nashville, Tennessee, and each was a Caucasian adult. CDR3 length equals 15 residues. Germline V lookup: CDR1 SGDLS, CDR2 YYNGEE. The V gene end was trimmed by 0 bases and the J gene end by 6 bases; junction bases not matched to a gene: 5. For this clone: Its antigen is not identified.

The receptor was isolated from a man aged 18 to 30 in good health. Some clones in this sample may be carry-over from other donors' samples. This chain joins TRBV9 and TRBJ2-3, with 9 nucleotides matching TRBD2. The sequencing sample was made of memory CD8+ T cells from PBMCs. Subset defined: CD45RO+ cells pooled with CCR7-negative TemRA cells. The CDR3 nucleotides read TGTGCCAGCAGCGTAGCAGGGACTAGCCCCGATACGCAGTATTTT. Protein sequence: CASSVAGTSPDTQYF.